This TCR beta chain was found in a study of T cells after yellow fever vaccination. Findings and limits, study-wide: Sorted repertoires could include abundant contaminating clonotypes from bulk cells. At around 95% for CD4 and around 91% for CD8, most primary-vaccination clones showed up again after the booster. CD4 and CD8 compartments shared a small share of clonotypes.

V lost 7 bases, J lost 3 bases, and 11 bases stayed unmatched. The CDR3 spans 14 residues. Germline V gives CDR1 SQVTM, CDR2 ANQGSEA. This clonotype was recorded many times. Its antigen is unknown. MiXCR was run by TCRdb on the 5' RACE reads, yielding one entry per CDR3 protein. The sample contains 120,000 or so distinct CDR3 sequences, about 8.8% of which appear only once. The gene calls are TRBV29-1 and TRBJ1-1, with 7 bases fitting TRBD1. This TCR came from a man between 18 and 35 years old who received the YFV17D yellow fever vaccine. Here the sequenced sample was CD8+ T cells sorted from PBMCs, taken on the day of the yellow fever booster vaccination. CDR3 sequence reads: CSARRGLAYTEAFF. Written as DNA, the CDR3 is TGCAGCGCTCGTAGGGGGCTAGCGTACACTGAAGCTTTCTTT.